The 18 T cell receptor beta chains below come from one sample, sequenced in a study of T cell responses to AZD1222 COVID-19 vaccine (dated by TCRdb to 2020 to 2022). Library preparation was by the immunoSEQ multiplex PCR assay. The table was pulled from immuneACCESS by TCRdb, which kept in-frame rearrangements only. Such tables lose some clones; where checked, under half of the loss comes from unresolved V genes, and the rest has no known cause. Recorded for this sample are tens of thousands of clones; nearly 90% of them occurred a single time. The ten largest clones add up to 15% to 20% of the sample. The time point label for this specimen denotes: baseline before first vaccination. Sequencing used peripheral blood, obtained on day 0 of AZD1222 vaccination. These receptors were collected from an adult in good health.

J is TRBJ2-2 and V is TRBV27, with D unresolved. Germline CDR1 is MNHEY and CDR2 is SMNVEV (reference sequence). The V end lost 4 bases, the J end lost 5 bases, and 11 bases lay between the germline ends. This CDR3 comprises 14 residues. As DNA, the CDR3 is TGTGCCAGCAGTTCCAGGACCTTAACCGGGGAGCTGTTTTTT. This gives the protein CASSSRTLTGELFF.

V gene TRBV4-3 combines with J gene TRBJ1-2; D remains unclear. This CDR3 region has 15 residues. Germline loops: CDR1 LGHNA, CDR2 YSLEER. Trimming pared 3 bases from V and 7 bases from J, leaving 18 bases between. Written as DNA, the CDR3 is TGCGCCAGCAGCCAGGGCGGCCTCTCAGCGAGTGGCTACACCTTC. This translates into CASSQGGLSASGYTF.

DNA for the CDR3: TGTGCCAGCAGAACAGATGGGACTAGCTACAATGAGCAGTTCTTC. Protein sequence: CASRTDGTSYNEQFF. The rearrangement joins TRBV7-2 to TRBJ2-1; 8 bases are shared with TRBD2. The V gene end was trimmed by 6 bases and the J gene end by 3 bases; junction bases not matched to a gene: 7. The germline V gene encodes CDR1 SGHTA and CDR2 FQGNSA. The CDR3 totals 15 residues. Together with reference TRBV7-2 and TRBJ2-1, the CDR3 gives the full variable domain: GAGVSQSPSNKVTEKGKDVELRCDPISGHTALYWYRQSLGQGLEFLIYFQGNSAPDKSGLPSDRFSAERTGGSVSTLTIQRTQQEDSAVYLCASRTDGTSYNEQFFGPGTRLTVL.

V usage is TRBV4-3 and J usage is TRBJ1-2, with 11 positions matching TRBD1. CDR1 and CDR2 from the germline V gene are LGHNA and YSLEER. This CDR3 is 15 amino acids long. The ends lost 0 bases at V and 6 bases at J; junction bases unmatched: 3. CDR3 residues: CASSQEGQGVDGYTF. The CDR3, as DNA: TGCGCCAGCAGCCAAGAGGGACAGGGGGTAGATGGCTACACCTTC.

The CDR3 region is CASSQEAQNNYGYTF. In DNA, the CDR3 is TGCGCCAGCAGCCAAGAGGCTCAGAATAACTATGGCTACACCTTC. The V call is TRBV4-3, the J call TRBJ1-2; D uncertain. The V gene lost 0 bases and the J gene lost 1 base, with 9 bases spanning the gap. Germline V gene data show CDR1 as LGHNA and CDR2 as YSLEER. CDR3 size: 15 residues.

This chain joins TRBV2 and TRBJ2-1, with unresolved D. The CDR3 extends over 13 amino acids. V shed 3 bases and J shed 3 bases, with 6 bases lying between them. Germline V gene lookup returns CDR1 SNHLY and CDR2 FYNNEI. The CDR3 here is CASSDGYYNEQFF. The CDR3 nucleotides read TGTGCCAGCAGTGACGGGTACTACAATGAGCAGTTCTTC.

This chain links TRBV5-6 with TRBJ1-3, with no clear D. The V and J ends lost 0 bases and 9 bases respectively, with 7 bases between them. The CDR3 is 12 residues long. Germline V CDR1 and CDR2: SGHDT, YYEEEE. This chain's CDR3 is CASSLGAFTIYF. The CDR3 nucleotides read TGTGCCAGCAGCTTGGGGGCTTTCACCATATATTTT.

V gene TRBV10-3 combines with J gene TRBJ1-5; TRBD1 is a possible D gene (6 bases). The length of the CDR3 is 13 residues. Germline values: CDR1 ENHRY, CDR2 SYGVKD. The V gene lost 7 bases and the J gene lost 2 bases, with 9 bases spanning the gap. The CDR3 DNA sequence: TGTGCCATCACGGGGGGCCGCAATCAGCCCCAGCATTTT. This encodes CAITGGRNQPQHF.

The genes are TRBV5-1 and TRBJ1-2; D unclear. The V and J ends lost 4 bases and 1 base respectively, with 11 bases between them. This CDR3 comprises 14 residues. The germline V gene has CDR1 SGHRS and CDR2 YFSETQ. The CDR3 DNA reads TGCGCCAGCAGCCAAAGCGGGGTTAACTATGGCTACACCTTC. Encoded protein: CASSQSGVNYGYTF.

The count of this clone is one. The junction departs from germline at one end; a sequencing error may be responsible. The CDR3 spells CASSPQEASGNTIYF. CDR3 nucleotide sequence: TGTGCCAGCTCCCCACAGGAAGCCTCTGGAAACACCATATATTTT. The gene calls are TRBV18 and TRBJ1-3; a weak D match, TRBD1 (5 bases). The CDR3 loop spans 15 amino acids. Germline V gives CDR1 KGHSH, CDR2 LQKENI.

This chain links TRBV5-1 with TRBJ1-1; possibly TRBD1 for D (5 bases). V was trimmed by 4 bases and J by 0 bases, leaving 13 bases between them. Per the germline V gene, CDR1 is SGHRS and CDR2 is YFSETQ. The CDR3 has 15 residues. CDR3 protein: CASSPLTEVNTEAFF. In nucleotides, the CDR3 is TGCGCCAGCAGCCCACTGACAGAAGTGAACACTGAAGCTTTCTTT.

The chain recombines TRBV7-9 with TRBJ2-2; maybe TRBD1 (6 bases). Deletions cut 5 bases from V and 4 bases from J, with 20 bases between. Germline lookup yields CDR1 SEHNR and CDR2 FQNEAQ (reference sequence). The CDR3 has 17 amino acids. The CDR3 protein is CASSPSTGTSPTGELFF. Here the CDR3 DNA reads TGTGCCAGCAGCCCCTCGACCGGGACATCTCCCACCGGGGAGCTGTTTTTT.

The V call is TRBV6-5, the J call TRBJ1-1; 7 bases are shared with TRBD1. Trimming cost V 6 bases and J 1 base; bases outside gene matches: 5. The CDR3 is made up of 14 amino acids. Germline assignment: CDR1 MNHEY and CDR2 SVGAGI. Here the CDR3 DNA reads TGTGCCAGCAGGTTGGGACAGCCGAACACTGAAGCTTTCTTT. Residues: CASRLGQPNTEAFF.

The J gene is TRBJ2-7, the V gene TRBV7-9, with D possibly TRBD2 on 5 matching bases. The CDR3 loop spans 15 amino acids. V was pared by 7 bases and J by 4 bases, with 20 bases between. The germline V gene has CDR1 SEHNR and CDR2 FQNEAQ (reference sequence). CDR3 sequence: CASNRLEAARYEQYF. The CDR3 region has the DNA TGTGCCAGCAACCGACTCGAAGCGGCCCGTTACGAGCAGTACTTC.

The J gene is TRBJ1-1, the V gene TRBV19; D unclear. Deletions cut 5 bases from V and 7 bases from J, with 17 bases between. Germline CDR1 and CDR2: LNHDA and SQIVND (reference sequence). The CDR3 is 14 amino acids. CDR3 nucleotide sequence: TGTGCCAGTAGTTCTAATTTTGGCACCCTTGAAGCTTTCTTT. Translated, it gives CASSSNFGTLEAFF. The variable domain in full, with the rest retrieved from reference TRBV19 and TRBJ1-1, is DGGITQSPKYLFRKEGQNVTLSCEQNLNHDAMYWYRQDPGQGLRLIYYSQIVNDFQKGDIAEGYSVSREKKESFPLTVTSAQKNPTAFYLCASSSNFGTLEAFFGQGTRLTVV.

The genes are TRBV28 and TRBJ1-1; no firm D call. With 6 bases removed from V and 0 bases from J, the gap between germline ends came to 8 bases. The CDR3 loop spans 13 amino acids. Looked up from germline, CDR1 is MDHEN and CDR2 is SYDVKM. The chain's CDR3 is CASSGTVNTEAFF. The CDR3 DNA sequence: TGTGCCAGCAGCGGAACAGTGAACACTGAAGCTTTCTTT.

This clone was detected only once. This rearrangement joins TRBV12-3 or TRBV12-4 to TRBJ2-7; perhaps TRBD2 as D (6 bases). The length of the CDR3 is 13 residues. V gave up 3 bases and J gave up 7 bases, with 13 bases separating them. The CDR3 DNA is TGTGCCAGCAGTTTGAGCGGGCTGCCAGAGCAGTACTTC. Protein: CASSLSGLPEQYF.

The rearrangement joins TRBV7-2 to TRBJ1-1; weak D call: TRBD1 (5 bases). The CDR3 has 13 amino acids. Germline V gene data show CDR1 as SGHTA and CDR2 as FQGNSA. V was pared by 1 base and J by 6 bases, with 9 bases between. CDR3 residues: CASSLGQTAEAFF. CDR3 nucleotides: TGTGCCAGCAGCTTAGGACAGACCGCTGAAGCTTTCTTT.